The 21 T cell receptor beta chains given below trace back to one sample, sequenced in a study of cytomegalovirus exposure and HLA in healthy donors. In the PCR, 60 Vbeta and 13 Jbeta primers were used. Clones were read by immunoSEQ multiplex PCR, and TCRdb kept only the in-frame ones, dropping some. The sample contains fewer than 200,000 clones, less than 85% of which appear only once. Sequences were obtained from PBMCs. Receptors originate from a boy aged 10-17 years in good health and CMV-seronegative.

The CDR3 region has the DNA TGTGCCAGCACCCACCGAGGGGGTCACTACGAGCAGTACTTC. As protein: CASTHRGGHYEQYF. The chain couples TRBV6-6 to TRBJ2-7; TRBD1 is a possible D gene (6 bases). Trimming removed 7 bases at V and 3 bases at J, with 16 bases between. In germline, CDR1 is MNHNY, CDR2 SVGAGI (reference sequence). The CDR3 contains 14 residues.

The chain combines TRBV12-5 with TRBJ2-3; D ambiguous. V was clipped by 7 bases and J by 6 bases, with 14 bases between them. The CDR3 loop spans 13 amino acids. The V gene's germline CDR1 is LGHNT and CDR2 FRNRAP. Here the CDR3 DNA reads TGTGCTAGTGCCTCTTTCGCGCGGGATACGCAGTATTTT. Translating it yields CASASFARDTQYF.

This chain uses TRBV6-1 with TRBJ2-7; 8 bases map to TRBD1. After removal of 4 bases from V and 5 bases from J, the junction contained 7 bases not matched to a gene. The CDR3 runs to 14 residues. In germline, CDR1 is MNHNS, CDR2 SASEGT. The CDR3 sequence: CASSGRTGWDEQYF. For the CDR3, the DNA is TGTGCCAGCAGTGGGAGGACAGGGTGGGACGAGCAGTACTTC.

The chain employs TRBV6-6 and TRBJ1-1; 11 bases map to TRBD1. Germline trimming cut 6 bases from V and 1 base from J; bases unmatched to any gene: 1. This CDR3 comprises 14 residues. The germline V gene has CDR1 MNHNY and CDR2 SVGAGI (reference sequence). CDR3 coding DNA: TGTGCCAGCAGGGACAGGGGGCGGAACACTGAAGCTTTCTTT. Translating gives CASRDRGRNTEAFF.

This clone was seen a handful of times. The genes are TRBV6-5 and TRBJ1-5; TRBD1 might be the D (6 bases). CDR1 and CDR2 (germline): MNHEY, SVGAGI. The CDR3 extends over 13 amino acids. V lost 9 bases and J lost 6, with 15 bases in between. The CDR3 DNA reads as TGTGCCAGGAAAACAGGGCCCCGTCAGCCCCAGCATTTT. Its protein is CARKTGPRQPQHF.

The chain employs TRBV11-2 and TRBJ1-5; tentatively, D is TRBD1 (5 bases). The CDR3 covers 16 residues. V was shortened by 1 base and J by 0 bases, with 10 bases between the two germline ends. Germline V gene sequence: CDR1 SGHAT, CDR2 FQNNGV. CDR3 amino acids: CASSLGRGYSNQPQHF. In DNA, the CDR3 is TGTGCCAGCAGCTTAGGCCGGGGGTATAGCAATCAGCCCCAGCATTTT.

This sequence joins TRBV7-8 and TRBJ1-1; TRBD1 matches 8 bases. Trimming took 5 bases from V and 4 from J; bases not matched to a gene: 9. Germline V CDR1 and CDR2: SGHVS, FQNEAQ. The CDR3 extends over 15 amino acids. The CDR3 region is CASSQTGARVTEAFF. The CDR3 region has the DNA TGTGCCAGCAGCCAGACAGGGGCTCGGGTCACTGAAGCTTTCTTT.

The V and J genes are TRBV19 and TRBJ1-3, with 8 bases aligning to TRBD1. V gave up 10 bases and J gave up 8 bases; unmatched junction bases: 10. The CDR3 is made up of 13 amino acids. Germline V gene data show CDR1 as LNHDA and CDR2 as SQIVND (reference sequence). CDR3 DNA sequence: TGTGCCACCATGACAGGGGCCGGAGACACCATATATTTT. This gives the protein CATMTGAGDTIYF.

This clone has only one observation. This rearrangement joins TRBV11-2 to TRBJ2-2; 7 bases map to TRBD1. The ends lost 5 bases at V and 4 bases at J; junction bases unmatched: 7. CDR3 length equals 15 residues. Per the germline V gene, CDR1 is SGHAT and CDR2 is FQNNGV. CDR3 in DNA: TGTGCCAGCAGCCCAAACAGGGGCGGCACCGGGGAGCTGTTTTTT. Its protein product is CASSPNRGGTGELFF.

The rearrangement joins TRBV9 to TRBJ1-1; 7 bases are a match to TRBD1. The germline gives CDR1 SGDLS, CDR2 YYNGEE. After removal of 3 bases from V and 6 bases from J, the junction contained 8 bases not matched to a gene. The length of the CDR3 is 14 residues. The CDR3 region is CASSGRRDRAEAFF. For the CDR3, the DNA is TGTGCCAGCAGCGGACGCCGTGACAGGGCTGAAGCTTTCTTT.

A few counts support this clone. V and J are TRBV9 and TRBJ2-1; 9 bases match TRBD1. After removal of 4 bases from V and 3 bases from J, the junction contained 11 bases not matched to a gene. The germline V gene encodes CDR1 SGDLS and CDR2 YYNGEE. The CDR3 is 17 amino acids. In DNA, the CDR3 is TGTGCCAGCAGCCTCTACGACAGGGGGAGCGGCTACAATGAGCAGTTCTTC. Protein: CASSLYDRGSGYNEQFF.

This chain joins TRBV4-3 and TRBJ1-2, with TRBD1 matching over 9 bases. The CDR3 is made up of 17 amino acids. CDR1 and CDR2 (germline): LGHNA, YSLEER. After removal of 3 bases from V and 4 bases from J, the junction contained 12 bases not matched to a gene. CDR3 amino acids: CASSHTGTGISAYGYTF. The CDR3 DNA reads TGCGCCAGCAGCCATACCGGGACAGGGATTTCCGCCTATGGCTACACCTTC.

This clone was seen just once. This chain connects TRBV30 to TRBJ1-2; TRBD1 matches 9 bases. With 4 bases clipped from V and 3 bases from J, the junction kept 15 bases outside the gene matches. The CDR3 has 17 amino acids. Germline V gene lookup returns CDR1 GTSNPN and CDR2 SVGIG (reference sequence). CDR3 region: CAWTDLPGQGSHYGYTF. The CDR3 bases are TGTGCCTGGACCGATCTCCCGGGACAGGGTAGCCACTATGGCTACACCTTC.

In its sample, this clone was seen once. The chain couples TRBV11-3 to TRBJ2-7, with 8 nucleotides matching TRBD2. J was trimmed by 6 bases and V by 1 base; bases with no gene match: 2. CDR1 and CDR2 from the germline V gene are SGHNT and YENEEA. This CDR3 contains 13 residues. CDR3 in DNA: TGTGCCAGCAGCTTAGGCGGGAGGAGCGAGCAGTACTTC. Its translation: CASSLGGRSEQYF.

This clone was counted a single time. The chain employs TRBV11-2 and TRBJ1-1; D is perhaps TRBD1 (6 bases). Trimming shortened V by 4 bases and J by 9 bases, and 9 bases separated the two germline ends. The CDR3 is 11 amino acids. The germline CDR1 and CDR2 sequences are SGHAT and FQNNGV. The CDR3 protein is CASSWGGQAFF. The CDR3, as DNA: TGTGCCAGCAGCTGGGGGGGGCAAGCTTTCTTT.

V gene TRBV30 combines with J gene TRBJ1-1; TRBD1 matches 9 bases. The CDR3 sequence is 13 residues long. J lost 3 bases, V lost 4 bases, and 3 bases had no gene match. Germline V lookup: CDR1 GTSNPN, CDR2 SVGIG (reference sequence). The DNA of the CDR3 is TGTGCCTGGATTGGGACAGGGTACACTGAAGCTTTCTTT. Amino acids: CAWIGTGYTEAFF.

The chain recombines TRBV30 with TRBJ1-1, with D perhaps TRBD1 (6 bases). The germline CDR1 and CDR2 sequences are GTSNPN and SVGIG (reference sequence). Trimming pared 3 bases from V and 4 bases from J, leaving 18 bases between. This CDR3 is 15 amino acids long. For the CDR3, the DNA is TGTGCCTGGAGCGCCCACAGGGACGGTCGCACTGAAGCTTTCTTT. Amino acid sequence: CAWSAHRDGRTEAFF. The full variable domain, with the rest looked up from reference TRBV30 and TRBJ1-1, is SQTIHQWPATLVQPVGSPLSLECTVEGTSNPNLYWYRQAAGRGLQLLFYSVGIGQISSEVPQNLSASRPQDRQFILSSKKLLLSDSGFYLCAWSAHRDGRTEAFFGQGTRLTVV.

In its sample, this clone was seen once. The rearrangement links TRBV6-5 to TRBJ1-2; unclear D gene. CDR3 size: 14 residues. The germline V and J ends were trimmed by 2 bases and 4 bases, with 11 bases remaining between them. Germline-derived CDR1 and CDR2 are MNHEY and SVGAGI. The CDR3 DNA reads as TGTGCCAGCAGTTACGCGGGTCCGGGCTATGGCTACACCTTC. Residues: CASSYAGPGYGYTF.

The chain has TRBV29-1 and TRBJ2-6, with D perhaps TRBD1 (6 bases). The ends were cut back, 5 bases at V and 2 bases at J, with 28 bases in the middle. The length of the CDR3 is 20 residues. Germline V gene data show CDR1 as SQVTM and CDR2 as ANQGSEA. The CDR3 nucleotides read TGCAGCGTTTCATTGACCCCTTATTCCGGACAGACCACTGGGGCCAACGTCCTGACTTTC. This translates into CSVSLTPYSGQTTGANVLTF.

This chain links TRBV6-1 with TRBJ2-5; 7 nucleotides match TRBD2. CDR1 is MNHNS, CDR2 SASEGT, per germline. V was pared by 6 bases and J by 1 base, with 2 bases of the junction left unmatched. The CDR3 extends over 13 amino acids. The CDR3 DNA reads TGTGCCAGCAGGGGGAGGGCCCAAGAGACCCAGTACTTC. As protein: CASRGRAQETQYF.

This chain joins TRBV12-5 and TRBJ1-1; D gene uncertain. Germline V gives CDR1 LGHNT, CDR2 FRNRAP. V was clipped by 5 bases and J by 2 bases, with 6 bases between them. This CDR3 has 12 residues. The CDR3 loop is CASGTENTEAFF. In DNA form, the CDR3 reads TGTGCTAGTGGTACAGAAAACACTGAAGCTTTCTTT.